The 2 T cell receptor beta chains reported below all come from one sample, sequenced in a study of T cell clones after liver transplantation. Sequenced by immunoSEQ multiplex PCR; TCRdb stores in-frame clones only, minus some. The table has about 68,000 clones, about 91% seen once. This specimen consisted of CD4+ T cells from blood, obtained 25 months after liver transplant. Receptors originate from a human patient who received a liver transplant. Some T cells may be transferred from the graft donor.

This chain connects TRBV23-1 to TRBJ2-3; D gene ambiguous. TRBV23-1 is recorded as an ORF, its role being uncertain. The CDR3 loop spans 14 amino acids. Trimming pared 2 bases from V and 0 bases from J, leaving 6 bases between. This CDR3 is CASSQGISTDTQYF. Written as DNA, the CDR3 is TGCGCCAGCAGTCAAGGGATTAGCACAGATACGCAGTATTTT.

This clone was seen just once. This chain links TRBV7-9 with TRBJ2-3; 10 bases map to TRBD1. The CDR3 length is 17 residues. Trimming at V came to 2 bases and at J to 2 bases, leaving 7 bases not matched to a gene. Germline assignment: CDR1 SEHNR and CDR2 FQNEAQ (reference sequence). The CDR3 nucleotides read TGTGCCAGCAGCTTAACCTCCGGGACAGGGGACACAGATACGCAGTATTTT. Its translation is CASSLTSGTGDTDTQYF.